What follows are 11 T cell receptor beta chains derived from one specimen sequenced in a study of blood T cell repertoires in COVID-19. The protocol was immunoSEQ multiplex PCR, while the TCRdb copy is restricted to in-frame clones and leaves out a portion. Of around 150,000 clones in the sample, about 86% were seen once. Specimen: peripheral blood. The receptors stem from a man aged 55 to 70 with acute or convalescent COVID-19.

This sequence joins TRBV6-1 and TRBJ1-4; maybe TRBD1 (6 bases). Trimming cost V 3 bases and J 4 bases, with 12 bases left between them. The germline gives CDR1 MNHNS, CDR2 SASEGT. The CDR3 sequence is 15 residues long. The CDR3 spells CASSDGGGSNEKLFF. The DNA for the CDR3 is TGTGCCAGCAGTGATGGGGGCGGCAGTAATGAAAAACTGTTTTTT.

The chain joins TRBV7-2 to TRBJ2-7; the D gene is possibly TRBD1 (5 bases). The CDR3 has 13 residues. Looked up from germline, CDR1 is SGHTA and CDR2 is FQGNSA. V gave up 8 bases and J gave up 4 bases, with 15 bases separating them. The CDR3 here is CASLRGGIYEQYF. The CDR3 DNA reads as TGTGCCAGCCTTAGGGGTGGAATTTACGAGCAGTACTTC.

The V and J genes are TRBV5-1 and TRBJ2-1; 15 bases agree with TRBD2. After removal of 4 bases from V and 1 base from J, the junction contained 9 bases not matched to a gene. The germline V gene encodes CDR1 SGHRS and CDR2 YFSETQ. This CDR3 contains 19 residues. The CDR3 protein is CASSDPGLAGGGSYNEQFF. CDR3 in DNA: TGCGCCAGCAGCGACCCCGGACTAGCGGGAGGGGGGTCCTACAATGAGCAGTTCTTC.

The chain carries TRBV9 and TRBJ2-7; maybe TRBD2 (5 bases). Germline V gene lookup returns CDR1 SGDLS and CDR2 YYNGEE. This CDR3 spans 15 amino acids. The ends were cut back, 0 bases at V and 0 bases at J, with 10 bases in the middle. The CDR3 here is CASSVALGSSYEQYF. DNA of the CDR3: TGTGCCAGCAGCGTAGCTCTAGGGAGCTCCTACGAGCAGTACTTC.

This clone was counted between two and nine times. This sequence joins TRBV6-5 and TRBJ1-2; the D gene is possibly TRBD1 (5 bases). This CDR3 has 14 amino acids. With 7 bases removed from V and 4 bases from J, the gap between germline ends came to 16 bases. Germline values: CDR1 MNHEY, CDR2 SVGAGI. The CDR3 loop reads CASTSGGSLYGYTF. DNA of the CDR3: TGTGCCAGCACCTCGGGGGGGTCCCTCTATGGCTACACCTTC.

Only a few counts were recorded for this clone. The V call is TRBV15, the J call TRBJ2-5, with 8 bases matching TRBD2. V shed 1 base and J 5 bases; nucleotides not matched to a gene: 15. This CDR3 spans 18 amino acids. CDR1 is LNHNV and CDR2 is YYDKDF in the germline V gene (reference sequence). The CDR3 sequence: CATSRGGLVFGLGETQYF. The CDR3 bases are TGTGCCACCAGCAGAGGGGGACTAGTTTTCGGGTTGGGTGAGACCCAGTACTTC.

The chain links TRBV6-4 to TRBJ2-1, with 7 bases lining up with TRBD2. Trimming took 1 base from V and 7 from J; bases not matched to a gene: 4. CDR3 length: 14 residues. From germline, CDR1 is MRHNA and CDR2 SNTAGT. CDR3 region: CASSDWRESNEQFF. In DNA, the CDR3 is TGTGCCAGCAGTGACTGGCGGGAGTCTAATGAGCAGTTCTTC.

This rearrangement joins TRBV30 to TRBJ2-5; 10 positions agree with TRBD2. V lost 3 bases to trimming and J lost 5 bases; unmatched junction nucleotides: 21. Germline CDR1 GTSNPN, CDR2 SVGIG (reference sequence). The CDR3 consists of 19 residues. CDR3: CAWRNTGFQREGRGETQYF. CDR3 DNA: TGTGCCTGGAGGAACACTGGGTTCCAGCGGGAGGGCCGAGGCGAGACCCAGTACTTC. The whole variable domain, filled in from reference TRBV30 and TRBJ2-5, reads SQTIHQWPATLVQPVGSPLSLECTVEGTSNPNLYWYRQAAGRGLQLLFYSVGIGQISSEVPQNLSASRPQDRQFILSSKKLLLSDSGFYLCAWRNTGFQREGRGETQYFGPGTRLLVL.

V usage is TRBV19 and J usage is TRBJ1-1; 7 positions match TRBD1. This CDR3 has 15 residues. Germline loops: CDR1 LNHDA, CDR2 SQIVND (reference sequence). J lost 0 bases, V lost 5 bases, and 6 bases had no gene match. CDR3 nucleotides: TGTGCCAGTAGTTGGACAGGCTACATGAACACTGAAGCTTTCTTT. This sequence encodes CASSWTGYMNTEAFF.

This clone was observed once. The chain employs TRBV18 and TRBJ2-5; D gene ambiguous. This CDR3 is 13 amino acids long. The germline V gene has CDR1 KGHSH and CDR2 LQKENI. The ends were cut back, 0 bases at V and 5 bases at J, with 7 bases in the middle. DNA for the CDR3: TGTGCCAGCTCACCACCGGTGCGGGAGACCCAGTACTTC. Translating gives CASSPPVRETQYF.

This chain links TRBV28 with TRBJ1-1; D ambiguous. This CDR3 is 15 amino acids long. V gave up 4 bases and J gave up 0 bases, with 12 bases separating them. From germline, CDR1 is MDHEN and CDR2 SYDVKM. The CDR3 sequence: CASSSRVGVNTEAFF. The CDR3 DNA is TGTGCCAGCAGTTCACGGGTAGGCGTGAACACTGAAGCTTTCTTT.